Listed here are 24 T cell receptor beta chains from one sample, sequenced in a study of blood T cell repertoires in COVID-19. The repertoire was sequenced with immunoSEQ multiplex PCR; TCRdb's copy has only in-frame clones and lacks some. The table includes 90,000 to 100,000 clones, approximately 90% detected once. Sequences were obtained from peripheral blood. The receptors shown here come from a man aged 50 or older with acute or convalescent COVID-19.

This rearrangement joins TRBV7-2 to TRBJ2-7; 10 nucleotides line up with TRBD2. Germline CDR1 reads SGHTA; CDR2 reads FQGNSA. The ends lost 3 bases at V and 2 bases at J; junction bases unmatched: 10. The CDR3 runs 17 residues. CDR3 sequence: CASSFGLAGVLTYEQYF. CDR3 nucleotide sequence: TGTGCCAGCAGCTTCGGCCTAGCGGGAGTCCTTACCTACGAGCAGTACTTC.

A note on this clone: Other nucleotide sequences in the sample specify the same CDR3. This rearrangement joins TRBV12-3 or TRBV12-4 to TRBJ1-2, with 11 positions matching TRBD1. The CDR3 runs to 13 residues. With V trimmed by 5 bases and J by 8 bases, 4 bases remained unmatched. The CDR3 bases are TGTGCCAGCAGTCTCGGGACAGGGGGAGGCTACACCTTC. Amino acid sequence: CASSLGTGGGYTF.

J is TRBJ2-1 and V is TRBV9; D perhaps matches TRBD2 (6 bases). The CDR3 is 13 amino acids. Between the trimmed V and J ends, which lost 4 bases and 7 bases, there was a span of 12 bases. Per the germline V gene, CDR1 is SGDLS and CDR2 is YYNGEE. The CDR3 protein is CASSPRDFNEQFF. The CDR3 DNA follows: TGTGCCAGCAGCCCTCGGGACTTTAATGAGCAGTTCTTC.

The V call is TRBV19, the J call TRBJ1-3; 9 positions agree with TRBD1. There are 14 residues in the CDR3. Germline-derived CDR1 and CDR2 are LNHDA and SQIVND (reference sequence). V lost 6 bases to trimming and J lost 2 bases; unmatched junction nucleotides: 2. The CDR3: CASRQGAAGNTIYF. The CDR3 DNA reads TGTGCCAGTAGACAGGGGGCCGCTGGAAACACCATATATTTT.

The CDR3 here is CASSLLDSSYEQYF. CDR3 nucleotides: TGTGCCAGCAGCTTGCTAGATAGCTCCTACGAGCAGTACTTC. The rearrangement uses TRBV5-8 and TRBJ2-7; D gene unclear. Trimming took off 1 base at V and 0 bases at J, with 8 bases between the two ends. The length of the CDR3 is 14 residues. Germline lookup yields CDR1 SGHTS and CDR2 YDEGEE.

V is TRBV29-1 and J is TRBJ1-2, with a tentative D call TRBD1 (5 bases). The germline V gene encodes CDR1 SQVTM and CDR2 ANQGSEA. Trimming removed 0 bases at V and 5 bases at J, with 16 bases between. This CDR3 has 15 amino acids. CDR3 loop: CSVEDLGGMLYGYTF. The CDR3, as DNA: TGCAGCGTTGAAGATCTGGGGGGGATGTTGTATGGCTACACCTTC.

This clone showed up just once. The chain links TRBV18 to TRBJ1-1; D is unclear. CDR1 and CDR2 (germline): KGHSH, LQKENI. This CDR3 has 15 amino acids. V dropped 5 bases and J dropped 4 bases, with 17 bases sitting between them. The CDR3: CASSSLLGSSTEAFF. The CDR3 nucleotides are TGTGCCAGCTCATCGTTATTGGGGAGTAGCACTGAAGCTTTCTTT.

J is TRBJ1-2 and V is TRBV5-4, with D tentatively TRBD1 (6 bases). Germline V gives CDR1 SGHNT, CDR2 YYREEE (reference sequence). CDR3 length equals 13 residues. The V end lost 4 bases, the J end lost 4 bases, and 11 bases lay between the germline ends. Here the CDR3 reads CASSPGGAYGYTF. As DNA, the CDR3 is TGTGCCAGCAGCCCCGGGGGGGCCTATGGCTACACCTTC.

This chain's CDR3 is CAISTGDLNTEAFF. The CDR3 region has the DNA TGTGCCATCAGTACAGGGGACTTGAACACTGAAGCTTTCTTT. The chain joins TRBV10-3 to TRBJ1-1, with TRBD1 matching 7 bases. Trimming at V came to 5 bases and at J to 0 bases, leaving 3 bases not matched to a gene. The CDR3 has 14 residues. CDR1 is ENHRY and CDR2 is SYGVKD in the germline V gene.

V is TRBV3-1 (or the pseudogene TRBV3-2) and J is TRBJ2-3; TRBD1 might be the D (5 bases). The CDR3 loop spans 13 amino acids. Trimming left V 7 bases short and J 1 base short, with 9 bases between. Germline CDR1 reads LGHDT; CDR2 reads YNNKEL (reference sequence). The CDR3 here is CASNTGRTDTQYF. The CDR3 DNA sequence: TGTGCCAGCAACACAGGACGCACAGATACGCAGTATTTT.

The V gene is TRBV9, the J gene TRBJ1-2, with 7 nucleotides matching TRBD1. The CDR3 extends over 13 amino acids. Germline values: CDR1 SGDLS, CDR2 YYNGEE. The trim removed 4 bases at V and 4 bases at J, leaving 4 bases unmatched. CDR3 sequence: CASSSRTGYGYTF. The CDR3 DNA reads TGTGCCAGCAGCTCCCGGACAGGCTATGGCTACACCTTC. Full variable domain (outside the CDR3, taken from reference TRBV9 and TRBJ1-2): DSGVTQTPKHLITATGQRVTLRCSPRSGDLSVYWYQQSLDQGLQFLIQYYNGEERAKGNILERFSAQQFPDLHSELNLSSLELGDSALYFCASSSRTGYGYTFGSGTRLTVV.

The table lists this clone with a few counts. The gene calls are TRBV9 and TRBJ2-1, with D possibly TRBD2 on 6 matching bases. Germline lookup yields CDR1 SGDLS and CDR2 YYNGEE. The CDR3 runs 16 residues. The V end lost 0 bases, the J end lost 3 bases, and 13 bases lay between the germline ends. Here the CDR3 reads CASSVGSPEGYNEQFF. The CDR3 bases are TGTGCCAGCAGCGTAGGCAGCCCGGAGGGCTACAATGAGCAGTTCTTC.

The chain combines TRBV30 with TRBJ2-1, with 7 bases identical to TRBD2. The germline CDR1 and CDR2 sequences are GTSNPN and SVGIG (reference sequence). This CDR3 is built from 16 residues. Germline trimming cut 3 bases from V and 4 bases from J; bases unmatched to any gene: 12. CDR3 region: CAWSTVWAGEYNEQFF. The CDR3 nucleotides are TGTGCCTGGAGCACCGTCTGGGCGGGAGAGTACAATGAGCAGTTCTTC.

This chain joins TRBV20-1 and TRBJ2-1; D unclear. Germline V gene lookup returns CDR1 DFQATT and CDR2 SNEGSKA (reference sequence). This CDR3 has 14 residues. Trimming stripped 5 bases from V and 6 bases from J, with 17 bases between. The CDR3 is CSARGPGQLNEQFF. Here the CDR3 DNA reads TGCAGTGCTCGTGGTCCGGGTCAACTCAATGAGCAGTTCTTC.

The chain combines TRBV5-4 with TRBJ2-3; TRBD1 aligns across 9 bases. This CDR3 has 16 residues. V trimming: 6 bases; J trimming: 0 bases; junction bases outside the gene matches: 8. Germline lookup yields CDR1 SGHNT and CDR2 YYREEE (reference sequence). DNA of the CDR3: TGTGCCAGCAAGAGAGAGGGGACAGGGAGCACAGATACGCAGTATTTT. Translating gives CASKREGTGSTDTQYF.

The DNA of the CDR3 is TGCAGCGTTGAGGATTTGACAGGCACCTACGAGCAGTACTTC. This sequence encodes CSVEDLTGTYEQYF. The gene calls are TRBV29-1 and TRBJ2-7, with a possible D match to TRBD1 (6 bases). CDR3 length: 14 amino acids. Germline V gene sequence: CDR1 SQVTM, CDR2 ANQGSEA. The V end was cut by 3 bases, the J end by 2 bases, with 14 bases between.

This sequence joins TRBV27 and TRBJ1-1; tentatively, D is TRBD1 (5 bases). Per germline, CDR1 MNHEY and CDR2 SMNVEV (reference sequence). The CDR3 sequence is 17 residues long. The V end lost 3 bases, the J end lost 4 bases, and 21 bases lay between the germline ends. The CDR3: CASSFVFSGGTSTEAFF. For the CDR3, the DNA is TGTGCCAGCAGTTTCGTTTTTTCGGGGGGAACGAGCACTGAAGCTTTCTTT.

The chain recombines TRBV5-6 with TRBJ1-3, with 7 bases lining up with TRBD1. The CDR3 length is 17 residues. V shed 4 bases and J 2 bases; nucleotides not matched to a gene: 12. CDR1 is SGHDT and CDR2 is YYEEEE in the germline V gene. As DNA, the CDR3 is TGTGCCAGCAGCCCCGGGACAGAGGGACTTGCTGGAAACACCATATATTTT. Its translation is CASSPGTEGLAGNTIYF.

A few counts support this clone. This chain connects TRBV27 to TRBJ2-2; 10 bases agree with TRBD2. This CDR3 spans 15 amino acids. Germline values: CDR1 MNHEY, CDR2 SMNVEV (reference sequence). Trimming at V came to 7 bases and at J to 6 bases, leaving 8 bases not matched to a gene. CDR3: CASTLAGVGAGELFF. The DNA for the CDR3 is TGTGCCAGCACCCTAGCGGGAGTGGGCGCCGGGGAGCTGTTTTTT.

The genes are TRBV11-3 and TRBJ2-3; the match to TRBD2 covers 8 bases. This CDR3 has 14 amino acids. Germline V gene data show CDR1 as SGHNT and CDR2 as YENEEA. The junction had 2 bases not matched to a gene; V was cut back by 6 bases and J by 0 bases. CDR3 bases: TGTGCCAGCAGTACTAGCGGCAGCACAGATACGCAGTATTTT. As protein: CASSTSGSTDTQYF.

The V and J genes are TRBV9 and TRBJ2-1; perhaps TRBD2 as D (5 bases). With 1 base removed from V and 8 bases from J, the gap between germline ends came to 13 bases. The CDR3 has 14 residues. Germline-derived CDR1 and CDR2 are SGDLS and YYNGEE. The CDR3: CASSVFLGGDEQFF. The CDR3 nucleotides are TGTGCCAGCAGCGTATTCCTAGGAGGAGATGAGCAGTTCTTC. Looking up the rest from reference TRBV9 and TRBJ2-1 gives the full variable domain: DSGVTQTPKHLITATGQRVTLRCSPRSGDLSVYWYQQSLDQGLQFLIQYYNGEERAKGNILERFSAQQFPDLHSELNLSSLELGDSALYFCASSVFLGGDEQFFGPGTRLTVL.

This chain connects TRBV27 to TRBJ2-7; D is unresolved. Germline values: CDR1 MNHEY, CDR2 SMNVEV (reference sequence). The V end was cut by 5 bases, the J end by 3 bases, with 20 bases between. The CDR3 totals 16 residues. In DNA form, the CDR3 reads TGTGCCAGCAGTACCCGTGGGCCCTCGGTGTTCTACGAGCAGTACTTC. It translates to CASSTRGPSVFYEQYF.

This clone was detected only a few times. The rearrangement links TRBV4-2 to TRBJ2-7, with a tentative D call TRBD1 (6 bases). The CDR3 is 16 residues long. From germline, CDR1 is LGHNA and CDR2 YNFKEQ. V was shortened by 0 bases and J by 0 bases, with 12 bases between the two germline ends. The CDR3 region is CASSQDPGDSSYEQYF. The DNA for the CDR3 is TGTGCCAGCAGCCAAGACCCAGGGGATAGCTCCTACGAGCAGTACTTC.

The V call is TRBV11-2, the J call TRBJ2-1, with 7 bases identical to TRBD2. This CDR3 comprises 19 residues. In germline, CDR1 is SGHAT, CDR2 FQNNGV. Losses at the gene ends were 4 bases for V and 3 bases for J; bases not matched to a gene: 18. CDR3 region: CASSSASPLLARGYNEQFF. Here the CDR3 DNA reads TGTGCCAGCAGCTCTGCGTCCCCTTTACTAGCGCGAGGCTACAATGAGCAGTTCTTC.